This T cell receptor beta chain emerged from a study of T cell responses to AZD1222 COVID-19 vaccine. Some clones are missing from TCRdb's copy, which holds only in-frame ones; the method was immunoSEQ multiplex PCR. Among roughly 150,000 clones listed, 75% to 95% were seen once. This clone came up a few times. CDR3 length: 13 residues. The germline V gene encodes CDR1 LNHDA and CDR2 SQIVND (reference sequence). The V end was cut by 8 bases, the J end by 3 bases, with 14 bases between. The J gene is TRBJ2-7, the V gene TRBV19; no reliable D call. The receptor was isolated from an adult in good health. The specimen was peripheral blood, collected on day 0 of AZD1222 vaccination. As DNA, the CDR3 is TGTGCCAGTGGTTTCGGACGGTTCTACGAGCAGTACTTC. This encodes CASGFGRFYEQYF.